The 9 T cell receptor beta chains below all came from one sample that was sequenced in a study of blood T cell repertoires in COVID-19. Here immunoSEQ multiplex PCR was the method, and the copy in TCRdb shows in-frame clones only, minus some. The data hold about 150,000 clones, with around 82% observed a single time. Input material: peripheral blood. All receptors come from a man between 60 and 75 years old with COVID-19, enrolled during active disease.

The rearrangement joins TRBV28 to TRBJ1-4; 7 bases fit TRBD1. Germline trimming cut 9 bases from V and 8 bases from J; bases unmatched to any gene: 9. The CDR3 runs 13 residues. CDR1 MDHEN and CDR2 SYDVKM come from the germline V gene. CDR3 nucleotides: TGTGCCAGTATGGGGACAGCGATAGAAAAACTGTTTTTT. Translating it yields CASMGTAIEKLFF.

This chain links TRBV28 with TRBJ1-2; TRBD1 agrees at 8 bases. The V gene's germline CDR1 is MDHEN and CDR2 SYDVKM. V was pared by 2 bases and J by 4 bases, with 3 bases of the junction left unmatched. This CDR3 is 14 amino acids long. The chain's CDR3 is CASSLVTGAYGYTF. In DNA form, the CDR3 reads TGTGCCAGCAGTTTAGTGACAGGGGCCTATGGCTACACCTTC.

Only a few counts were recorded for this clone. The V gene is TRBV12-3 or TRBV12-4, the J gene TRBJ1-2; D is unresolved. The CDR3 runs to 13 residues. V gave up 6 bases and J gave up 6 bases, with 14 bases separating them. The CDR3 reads CASSPTRPHGYTF. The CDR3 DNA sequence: TGTGCCAGCAGCCCGACGAGGCCTCATGGCTACACCTTC.

The CDR3 nucleotides read TGTGCCATCAGTGGGGGCGAGGCCGGCTACACCTTC. Its protein product is CAISGGEAGYTF. V gene TRBV10-3 combines with J gene TRBJ1-2; D perhaps matches TRBD1 (5 bases). From germline, CDR1 is ENHRY and CDR2 SYGVKD. The length of the CDR3 is 12 residues. The V end lost 4 bases, the J end lost 8 bases, and 11 bases lay between the germline ends.

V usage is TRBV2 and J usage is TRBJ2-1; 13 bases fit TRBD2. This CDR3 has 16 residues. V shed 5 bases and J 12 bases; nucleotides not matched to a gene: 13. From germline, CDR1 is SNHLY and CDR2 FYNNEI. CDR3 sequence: CASSLRTSGSRDGQFF. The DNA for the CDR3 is TGTGCCAGCAGTCTGAGGACTAGCGGGAGCAGGGACGGGCAGTTCTTC. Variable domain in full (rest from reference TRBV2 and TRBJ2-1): EPEVTQTPSHQVTQMGQEVILRCVPISNHLYFYWYRQILGQKVEFLVSFYNNEISEKSEIFDDQFSVERPDGSNFTLKIRSTKLEDSAMYFCASSLRTSGSRDGQFFGPGTRLTVL.

The CDR3 DNA sequence: TGTGCCACCAGTGACAGGGGGTCAGCTAACTATGGCTACACCTTC. Translated, it gives CATSDRGSANYGYTF. The V and J genes are TRBV24-1 and TRBJ1-2; 7 bases match TRBD1. Germline V CDR1 and CDR2: KGHDR, SFDVKD. V shed 4 bases and J 0 bases; nucleotides not matched to a gene: 4. CDR3 length: 15 residues.

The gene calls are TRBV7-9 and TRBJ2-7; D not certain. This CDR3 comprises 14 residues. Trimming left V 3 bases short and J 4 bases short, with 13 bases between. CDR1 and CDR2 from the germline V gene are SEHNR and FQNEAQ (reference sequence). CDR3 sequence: CASSFTSERYEQYF. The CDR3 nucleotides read TGTGCCAGCAGCTTTACCTCCGAGCGTTACGAGCAGTACTTC.

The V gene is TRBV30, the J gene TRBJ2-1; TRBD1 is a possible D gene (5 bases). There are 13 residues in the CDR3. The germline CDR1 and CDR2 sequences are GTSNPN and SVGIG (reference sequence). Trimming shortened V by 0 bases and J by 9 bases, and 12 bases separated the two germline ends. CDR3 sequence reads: CAWSVPGKGEQFF. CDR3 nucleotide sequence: TGTGCCTGGAGTGTACCAGGGAAGGGTGAGCAGTTCTTC.

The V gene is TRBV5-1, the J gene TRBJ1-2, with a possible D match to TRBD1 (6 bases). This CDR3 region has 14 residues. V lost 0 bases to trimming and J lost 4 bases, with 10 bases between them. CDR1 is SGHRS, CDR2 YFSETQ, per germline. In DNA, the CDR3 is TGCGCCAGCAGCTTGGGCGGGGGCAGCTATGGCTACACCTTC. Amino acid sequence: CASSLGGGSYGYTF.